The 4 T cell receptor beta chains below come from one sample, sequenced in a study of blood T cell repertoires in COVID-19. Measured with immunoSEQ multiplex PCR; TCRdb has only the in-frame clones, and not every one. The profile covers fewer than 300,000 clones, with around 82% appearing a single time and roughly 5.7% taken by the ten largest. The sequenced material came from peripheral blood. The receptors were sampled from a man at least 80 years old with acute or convalescent COVID-19.

This clone came up once. This chain joins TRBV11-2 and TRBJ1-1; the D gene is possibly TRBD1 (6 bases). Germline CDR1 is SGHAT and CDR2 is FQNNGV. Deletions cut 5 bases from V and 1 base from J, with 14 bases between. The CDR3 runs 15 residues. This CDR3 reads CASSRQGPSNTEAFF. DNA of the CDR3: TGTGCCAGCAGCCGCCAGGGGCCATCGAACACTGAAGCTTTCTTT.

This chain connects TRBV19 to TRBJ2-7, with TRBD2 matching 12 bases. With V trimmed by 3 bases and J by 0 bases, 3 bases remained unmatched. Germline CDR1 is LNHDA and CDR2 is SQIVND (reference sequence). There are 16 residues in the CDR3. CDR3 amino acids: CASSMGLAGLSYEQYF. In nucleotides, the CDR3 is TGTGCCAGTAGTATGGGACTAGCGGGTCTCTCCTACGAGCAGTACTTC. Complete variable domain (other parts from reference TRBV19 and TRBJ2-7): DGGITQSPKYLFRKEGQNVTLSCEQNLNHDAMYWYRQDPGQGLRLIYYSQIVNDFQKGDIAEGYSVSREKKESFPLTVTSAQKNPTAFYLCASSMGLAGLSYEQYFGPGTRLTVT.

This clone was counted a few times. This sequence joins TRBV4-1 and TRBJ1-4, with D hard to call. With 5 bases removed from V and 0 bases from J, the gap between germline ends came to 7 bases. Germline values: CDR1 MGHRA, CDR2 YSYEKL. The CDR3 has 14 amino acids. CDR3 sequence (DNA): TGCGCCAGCAGCGCAGGAACAACTAATGAAAAACTGTTTTTT. As protein: CASSAGTTNEKLFF.

The V and J genes are TRBV5-6 and TRBJ2-7, with TRBD1 as a possible D gene (6 bases). The CDR3 loop spans 15 amino acids. The germline CDR1 and CDR2 sequences are SGHDT and YYEEEE. The V and J ends lost 1 base and 1 base respectively, with 12 bases between them. The CDR3 sequence: CASSLQAGTSYEQYF. CDR3 bases: TGTGCCAGCAGCTTGCAGGCAGGGACATCCTACGAGCAGTACTTC. Full variable domain (remainder filled in from reference TRBV5-6 and TRBJ2-7): DAGVTQSPTHLIKTRGQQVTLRCSPKSGHDTVSWYQQALGQGPQFIFQYYEEEERQRGNFPDRFSGHQFPNYSSELNVNALLLGDSALYLCASSLQAGTSYEQYFGPGTRLTVT.